The 18 T cell receptor beta chains listed next were all sequenced from one sample in a study of CD8+ T cells in alopecia areata. The treatment: oral pan-JAK inhibitor, 5-10 mg twice daily. Extracted RNA was reverse transcribed, and the resulting cDNA served as sequencing template. TCRdb's copy holds only in-frame clones and misses some; the assay was immunoSEQ multiplex PCR. The table has some 130,000 clones, roughly 50% seen once. This sample comprised CD8+ T cells sorted from blood, obtained at week 4, from a patient treated with tofacitinib. These receptors all stem from a human donor with alopecia areata.

This chain connects TRBV9 to TRBJ1-3; D gene ambiguous. This CDR3 has 12 residues. V lost 2 bases to trimming and J lost 7 bases, with 7 bases between them. Germline CDR1 and CDR2: SGDLS and YYNGEE. DNA for the CDR3: TGTGCCAGCAGCGTCTTCGGGAACACCATATATTTT. Translated, it gives CASSVFGNTIYF.

The gene calls are TRBV5-4 and TRBJ1-2; D gene unclear. Trimming cost V 4 bases and J 4 bases, with 8 bases left between them. CDR1 and CDR2 (germline): SGHNT, YYREEE (reference sequence). The CDR3 consists of 12 residues. In DNA, the CDR3 is TGTGCCAGCAGCCCCGACGGCTATGGCTACACCTTC. Translating gives CASSPDGYGYTF.

V is TRBV7-8 and J is TRBJ2-7; TRBD2 matches 7 bases. With V trimmed by 5 bases and J by 0 bases, 7 bases remained unmatched. The CDR3 has 15 residues. Germline V gives CDR1 SGHVS, CDR2 FQNEAQ. The DNA for the CDR3 is TGTGCCAGCAGCGCGGCTAGCGGCCCCTCCTACGAGCAGTACTTC. Its protein is CASSAASGPSYEQYF.

The chain has TRBV7-9 and TRBJ2-5; no reliable D call. The V end was cut by 3 bases, the J end by 4 bases, with 12 bases between. Germline CDR1 is SEHNR and CDR2 is FQNEAQ (reference sequence). The CDR3 is 14 residues long. The CDR3, as DNA: TGTGCCAGCAGCTTCAGGACGGCATCAGAGACCCAGTACTTC. It codes for CASSFRTASETQYF.

This rearrangement joins TRBV19 to TRBJ2-7; no clear D. Germline assignment: CDR1 LNHDA and CDR2 SQIVND (reference sequence). V was cut by 6 bases and J by 3 bases, with 12 bases left in between. This CDR3 contains 13 residues. Here the CDR3 DNA reads TGTGCCAGTAGACCCTTCCTCCTCTACGAGCAGTACTTC. It yields the protein CASRPFLLYEQYF.

J is TRBJ1-2 and V is TRBV2; TRBD1 agrees at 11 bases. This CDR3 comprises 15 residues. Unmatched junction bases numbered 5, after V lost 4 bases and J lost 4 bases. Per germline, CDR1 SNHLY and CDR2 FYNNEI. This CDR3 reads CASSAGDRGFYGYTF. CDR3 bases: TGTGCCAGCAGTGCGGGGGACAGGGGGTTCTATGGCTACACCTTC. Full variable domain (rest looked up from reference TRBV2 and TRBJ1-2): EPEVTQTPSHQVTQMGQEVILRCVPISNHLYFYWYRQILGQKVEFLVSFYNNEISEKSEIFDDQFSVERPDGSNFTLKIRSTKLEDSAMYFCASSAGDRGFYGYTFGSGTRLTVV.

The table lists this clone with a few counts. The chain has TRBV27 and TRBJ2-6; D ambiguous. Germline V gives CDR1 MNHEY, CDR2 SMNVEV (reference sequence). The CDR3 loop spans 16 amino acids. Trimming took 1 base from V and 1 from J, leaving 8 bases between them. CDR3 coding DNA: TGTGCCAGCAGTTTATTAGGATCATCTGGGGCCAACGTCCTGACTTTC. This encodes CASSLLGSSGANVLTF.

This clone was found once. In nucleotides, the CDR3 is TGTGCCAGCAGCTTGGGCGGTAATGAAAAACTGTTTTTT. Residues: CASSLGGNEKLFF. The V and J genes are TRBV5-6 and TRBJ1-4; D unclear. V was cut by 0 bases and J by 4 bases, with 4 bases left in between. CDR1 is SGHDT and CDR2 is YYEEEE in the germline V gene. The CDR3 covers 13 residues.

The chain carries TRBV5-4 and TRBJ2-1; TRBD1 aligns across 9 bases. Germline V gives CDR1 SGHNT, CDR2 YYREEE (reference sequence). Germline trimming cut 4 bases from V and 5 bases from J; bases unmatched to any gene: 10. CDR3 length: 16 residues. This chain's CDR3 is CASSGGRTGADNEQFF. In DNA form, the CDR3 reads TGTGCCAGCAGCGGGGGGCGGACAGGGGCGGACAATGAGCAGTTCTTC.

The genes are TRBV19 and TRBJ1-6; tentative D call: TRBD1 (5 bases). The germline V gene has CDR1 LNHDA and CDR2 SQIVND (reference sequence). Trimming took 6 bases from V and 7 from J, leaving 16 bases between them. The CDR3 is 15 residues long. The CDR3 spells CASRASAGGNSPLHF. CDR3 nucleotide sequence: TGTGCCAGTAGGGCGTCGGCGGGGGGAAATTCACCCCTCCACTTT. The full variable domain, rest sourced from reference TRBV19 and TRBJ1-6, is DGGITQSPKYLFRKEGQNVTLSCEQNLNHDAMYWYRQDPGQGLRLIYYSQIVNDFQKGDIAEGYSVSREKKESFPLTVTSAQKNPTAFYLCASRASAGGNSPLHFGNGTRLTVT.

The rearrangement links TRBV10-3 to TRBJ2-7, with 8 nucleotides matching TRBD2. This CDR3 has 11 amino acids. Germline CDR1 ENHRY, CDR2 SYGVKD. CDR3 DNA sequence: TGTGCTTCGGGGGGGAACTACGAGCAGTACTTC. As protein: CASGGNYEQYF.

The chain joins TRBV9 to TRBJ1-3, with D tentatively TRBD1 (6 bases). Trimming stripped 4 bases from V and 3 bases from J, with 14 bases between. CDR1 is SGDLS and CDR2 is YYNGEE in the germline V gene. The CDR3 is 15 residues long. The CDR3 here is CASSHGRDNGNTIYF. The CDR3 nucleotides are TGTGCCAGCAGCCATGGAAGGGACAATGGAAACACCATATATTTT. The full variable domain, its missing parts supplied by reference TRBV9 and TRBJ1-3, is DSGVTQTPKHLITATGQRVTLRCSPRSGDLSVYWYQQSLDQGLQFLIQYYNGEERAKGNILERFSAQQFPDLHSELNLSSLELGDSALYFCASSHGRDNGNTIYFGEGSWLTVV.

This chain connects TRBV5-1 to TRBJ2-7; 7 bases fit TRBD1. CDR1 and CDR2 (germline): SGHRS, YFSETQ. V gave up 5 bases and J gave up 6 bases; unmatched junction bases: 14. The CDR3 sequence is 15 residues long. This CDR3 is CASRYRGSEAFEQYF. The CDR3 DNA reads TGCGCCAGCAGATACAGGGGATCCGAAGCCTTCGAGCAGTACTTC.

This chain links TRBV5-4 with TRBJ2-1; no reliable D call. V lost 3 bases to trimming and J lost 8 bases, with 12 bases between them. The CDR3 runs 13 residues. CDR1 SGHNT and CDR2 YYREEE come from the germline V gene (reference sequence). The CDR3 nucleotides are TGTGCCAGCAGCTCGGGCACTCCGCATGAGCAGTTCTTC. Amino acids: CASSSGTPHEQFF.

The CDR3 DNA sequence: TGTGCCAGCAGCCCCCCCGGGTCCACAGATACGCAGTATTTT. This gives the protein CASSPPGSTDTQYF. The V and J genes are TRBV7-9 and TRBJ2-3; D unresolved. Germline values: CDR1 SEHNR, CDR2 FQNEAQ (reference sequence). The CDR3 covers 14 residues. The ends were cut back, 5 bases at V and 2 bases at J, with 11 bases in the middle.

This chain links TRBV13 with TRBJ1-2; no clear D. The CDR3 runs 14 residues. Trimming removed 3 bases at V and 2 bases at J, with 10 bases between. Germline CDR1 reads PRHDT; CDR2 reads FYEKMQ (reference sequence). This CDR3 is CASSFLDGNYGYTF. Written as DNA, the CDR3 is TGTGCCAGCAGCTTCCTGGACGGAAACTATGGCTACACCTTC.

This clone was recorded a few times. The rearrangement uses TRBV19 and TRBJ1-5; D is ambiguous. Between the trimmed V and J ends, which lost 3 bases and 0 bases, there was a span of 9 bases. Germline V lookup: CDR1 LNHDA, CDR2 SQIVND (reference sequence). CDR3 length: 15 residues. The CDR3 DNA follows: TGTGCCAGTAGTATTGCGAGCTATAGCAATCAGCCCCAGCATTTT. Protein product: CASSIASYSNQPQHF.

The chain links TRBV9 to TRBJ2-5, with TRBD2 matching 8 bases. The germline V gene encodes CDR1 SGDLS and CDR2 YYNGEE. The CDR3 totals 15 residues. The trim removed 0 bases at V and 4 bases at J, leaving 5 bases unmatched. The CDR3 DNA is TGTGCCAGCAGCGTAGTCGGGGGGGCTGGAGAGACCCAGTACTTC. Protein product: CASSVVGGAGETQYF.